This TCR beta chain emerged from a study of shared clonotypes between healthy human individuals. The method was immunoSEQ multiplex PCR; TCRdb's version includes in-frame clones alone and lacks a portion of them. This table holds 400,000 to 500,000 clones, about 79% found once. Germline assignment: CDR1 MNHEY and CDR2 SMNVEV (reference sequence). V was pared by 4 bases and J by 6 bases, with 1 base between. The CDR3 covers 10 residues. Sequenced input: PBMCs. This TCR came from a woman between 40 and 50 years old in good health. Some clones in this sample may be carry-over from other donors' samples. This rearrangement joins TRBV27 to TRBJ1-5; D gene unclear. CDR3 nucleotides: TGTGCCAGCAGTTGTCAGCCCCAGCATTTT. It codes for CASSCQPQHF.